These T cell receptor beta chains were read from a single sample in a study. Method: immunoSEQ multiplex PCR; TCRdb's copy keeps in-frame clones and lacks some. This repertoire shows about 68,000 clones, 93% found once; its top ten account for roughly 4%. The sequenced sample was PBMCs. Receptor source: a man aged 35 to 55 with rheumatoid arthritis. CDR3s include the opening cysteine and the closing phenylalanine or tryptophan. Fields, in order: clone size, CDR3 length, J gene, V gene, D gene, CDR3 protein, CDR3 DNA. A D gene is named only where the DNA matches it firmly. A row's size may be missing; if present it is once, few, many or a size class.

clone_size: -
cdr3_length: 11
j_call: TRBJ2-3
v_call: TRBV14
d_call: -
cdr3_aa: CASSLTDTQYF
cdr3_nt: TGTGCCAGCAGCCTCACAGATACGCAGTATTTT

clone_size: -
cdr3_length: 14
j_call: TRBJ2-7
v_call: TRBV7-2
d_call: -
cdr3_aa: CASSLVGGAHEQYF
cdr3_nt: TGTGCCAGCAGCTTAGTGGGCGGGGCCCACGAGCAGTACTTC

clone_size: -
cdr3_length: 17
j_call: TRBJ2-4
v_call: TRBV6-2/TRBV6-3
d_call: -
cdr3_aa: CASSGGPDRVIKNIQYF
cdr3_nt: TGTGCCAGCAGCGGGGGGCCTGACAGGGTGATCAAAAACATTCAGTACTTC

clone_size: -
cdr3_length: 16
j_call: TRBJ1-1
v_call: TRBV28
d_call: TRBD1
cdr3_aa: CASSLTGTVMNTEAFF
cdr3_nt: TGTGCCAGCAGTCTAACTGGGACAGTCATGAACACTGAAGCTTTCTTT

clone_size: -
cdr3_length: 15
j_call: TRBJ2-2
v_call: TRBV18
d_call: -
cdr3_aa: CASSPLAENTGELFF
cdr3_nt: TGTGCCAGCTCACCACTAGCGGAGAACACCGGGGAGCTGTTTTTT

clone_size: -
cdr3_length: 14
j_call: TRBJ1-6
v_call: TRBV7-2
d_call: -
cdr3_aa: CASSLKPEYSPLHF
cdr3_nt: TGTGCCAGCAGCTTAAAACCAGAGTATTCACCCCTCCACTTT

clone_size: -
cdr3_length: 15
j_call: TRBJ1-5
v_call: TRBV4-2
d_call: -
cdr3_aa: CASSPHGVSNQPQHF
cdr3_nt: TGTGCCAGCAGCCCACACGGGGTAAGCAATCAGCCCCAGCATTTT

clone_size: -
cdr3_length: 17
j_call: TRBJ1-1
v_call: TRBV29-1
d_call: TRBD1
cdr3_aa: CSVVTTAGGSPRAEAFF
cdr3_nt: TGCAGCGTTGTCACCACGGCAGGGGGCTCTCCGAGGGCTGAAGCTTTCTTT

clone_size: -
cdr3_length: 14
j_call: TRBJ2-2
v_call: TRBV14
d_call: -
cdr3_aa: CASSQNHIAGELFF
cdr3_nt: TGTGCCAGCAGCCAAAACCATATCGCCGGGGAGCTGTTTTTT

clone_size: once
cdr3_length: 20
j_call: TRBJ1-5
v_call: TRBV19
d_call: -
cdr3_aa: CASSIPRTGSRDPHNQPQHF
cdr3_nt: TGTGCCAGTAGTATACCCCGGACGGGGAGCCGGGACCCCCATAATCAGCCCCAGCATTTT

clone_size: -
cdr3_length: 18
j_call: TRBJ1-3
v_call: TRBV18
d_call: TRBD1
cdr3_aa: CASTKGQGARVTGNTIYF
cdr3_nt: TGTGCCAGCACAAAGGGACAGGGGGCGCGTGTAACTGGAAACACCATATATTTT

clone_size: -
cdr3_length: 11
j_call: TRBJ1-2
v_call: TRBV3-1/TRBV3-2
d_call: -
cdr3_aa: CASSHLDGYTF
cdr3_nt: TGTGCCAGCAGCCACTTGGATGGCTACACCTTC

clone_size: -
cdr3_length: 12
j_call: TRBJ1-2
v_call: TRBV19
d_call: -
cdr3_aa: CASTIGWTGYTF
cdr3_nt: TGTGCCAGTACCATTGGTTGGACAGGCTACACCTTC

clone_size: -
cdr3_length: 15
j_call: TRBJ2-7
v_call: TRBV6-1
d_call: TRBD2
cdr3_aa: CASSEGGSPIYEQYF
cdr3_nt: TGTGCCAGCAGTGAGGGGGGGTCGCCGATCTACGAGCAGTACTTC

clone_size: -
cdr3_length: 13
j_call: TRBJ2-7
v_call: TRBV12-3/TRBV12-4
d_call: -
cdr3_aa: CASSLWLDYEQYF
cdr3_nt: TGTGCCAGCAGTTTATGGCTAGACTACGAGCAGTACTTC

clone_size: -
cdr3_length: 14
j_call: TRBJ1-1
v_call: TRBV18
d_call: TRBD1
cdr3_aa: CASSEGTGGTEAFF
cdr3_nt: TGTGCCAGCTCAGAAGGGACAGGGGGCACTGAAGCTTTCTTT

clone_size: -
cdr3_length: 18
j_call: TRBJ2-6
v_call: TRBV15
d_call: -
cdr3_aa: CATSRRSLGTQGANVLTF
cdr3_nt: TGTGCCACCAGCAGGAGGAGTTTAGGGACACAAGGGGCCAACGTCCTGACTTTC

clone_size: -
cdr3_length: 15
j_call: TRBJ2-3
v_call: TRBV19
d_call: TRBD1
cdr3_aa: CASKGDSIGTDTQYF
cdr3_nt: TGTGCCAGTAAGGGGGACAGTATAGGAACCGATACGCAGTATTTT

clone_size: -
cdr3_length: 15
j_call: TRBJ1-5
v_call: TRBV28
d_call: TRBD1
cdr3_aa: CASSLYRGSYQPQHF
cdr3_nt: TGTGCCAGCAGTTTATACAGGGGTTCCTATCAGCCCCAGCATTTT

clone_size: once
cdr3_length: 14
j_call: TRBJ1-1
v_call: TRBV6-6
d_call: -
cdr3_aa: CASGRLDMNTEAFF
cdr3_nt: TGTGCCAGCGGGAGATTAGACATGAACACTGAAGCTTTCTTT

clone_size: -
cdr3_length: 14
j_call: TRBJ2-3
v_call: TRBV9
d_call: TRBD2
cdr3_aa: CASSVGTSGDTQYF
cdr3_nt: TGTGCCAGCAGCGTAGGAACTAGCGGAGATACGCAGTATTTT

clone_size: once
cdr3_length: 15
j_call: TRBJ2-7
v_call: TRBV28
d_call: TRBD2
cdr3_aa: CASSSPSGTIYEQYF
cdr3_nt: TGTGCCAGCAGTTCCCCTAGCGGGACGATCTACGAGCAGTACTTC

clone_size: -
cdr3_length: 15
j_call: TRBJ2-2
v_call: TRBV7-2
d_call: TRBD2
cdr3_aa: CASSLGLAVGGELFF
cdr3_nt: TGTGCCAGCAGCCTGGGACTAGCGGTAGGAGGGGAGCTGTTTTTT

clone_size: -
cdr3_length: 14
j_call: TRBJ1-2
v_call: TRBV2
d_call: TRBD1
cdr3_aa: CARITGVANYGYTF
cdr3_nt: TGTGCCAGAATCACAGGGGTCGCTAACTATGGCTACACCTTC

clone_size: -
cdr3_length: 16
j_call: TRBJ1-2
v_call: TRBV2
d_call: -
cdr3_aa: CASTSLLGAPSYGYTF
cdr3_nt: TGTGCCAGCACCTCCCTTTTGGGGGCGCCGAGCTATGGCTACACCTTC

clone_size: -
cdr3_length: 15
j_call: TRBJ1-1
v_call: TRBV9
d_call: TRBD1
cdr3_aa: CASSATGQANTEAFF
cdr3_nt: TGTGCCAGCAGCGCCACGGGACAGGCGAACACTGAAGCTTTCTTT

clone_size: -
cdr3_length: 13
j_call: TRBJ2-1
v_call: TRBV11-2
d_call: -
cdr3_aa: CASSLELGNEQFF
cdr3_nt: TGTGCCAGCAGCTTAGAGCTGGGGAATGAGCAGTTCTTC

clone_size: -
cdr3_length: 13
j_call: TRBJ2-1
v_call: TRBV27
d_call: TRBD2
cdr3_aa: CASTRGVPNEQFF
cdr3_nt: TGTGCCAGCACTCGGGGGGTTCCCAATGAGCAGTTCTTC

clone_size: -
cdr3_length: 15
j_call: TRBJ2-3
v_call: TRBV29-1
d_call: TRBD2
cdr3_aa: CSAGTSGRSEDTQYF
cdr3_nt: TGCAGCGCCGGGACTAGCGGGAGGTCCGAAGATACGCAGTATTTT

clone_size: -
cdr3_length: 14
j_call: TRBJ1-5
v_call: TRBV2
d_call: -
cdr3_aa: CASSPTGSNQPQHF
cdr3_nt: TGTGCCAGCAGTCCTACAGGTAGCAATCAGCCCCAGCATTTT

clone_size: -
cdr3_length: 15
j_call: TRBJ2-5
v_call: TRBV11-2
d_call: TRBD2
cdr3_aa: CASSLLWGGQETQYF
cdr3_nt: TGTGCCAGCAGCTTATTATGGGGAGGGCAAGAGACCCAGTACTTC

clone_size: -
cdr3_length: 16
j_call: TRBJ2-2
v_call: TRBV7-3
d_call: TRBD1
cdr3_aa: CASSRGGTGDTGELFF
cdr3_nt: TGTGCCAGCAGCCGAGGTGGGACAGGGGACACCGGGGAGCTGTTTTTT

clone_size: -
cdr3_length: 14
j_call: TRBJ1-1
v_call: TRBV7-2
d_call: TRBD1
cdr3_aa: CASSPGRGRPEAFF
cdr3_nt: TGTGCCAGCAGCCCCGGGAGGGGGCGGCCTGAAGCTTTCTTT

clone_size: -
cdr3_length: 15
j_call: TRBJ1-2
v_call: TRBV6-6
d_call: -
cdr3_aa: CASSPQEFANYGYTF
cdr3_nt: TGTGCCAGCAGTCCCCAGGAATTTGCTAACTATGGCTACACCTTC

clone_size: -
cdr3_length: 15
j_call: TRBJ2-5
v_call: TRBV5-1
d_call: TRBD1
cdr3_aa: CASSPGQGSAETQYF
cdr3_nt: TGCGCCAGCAGCCCGGGACAGGGGAGTGCGGAGACCCAGTACTTC